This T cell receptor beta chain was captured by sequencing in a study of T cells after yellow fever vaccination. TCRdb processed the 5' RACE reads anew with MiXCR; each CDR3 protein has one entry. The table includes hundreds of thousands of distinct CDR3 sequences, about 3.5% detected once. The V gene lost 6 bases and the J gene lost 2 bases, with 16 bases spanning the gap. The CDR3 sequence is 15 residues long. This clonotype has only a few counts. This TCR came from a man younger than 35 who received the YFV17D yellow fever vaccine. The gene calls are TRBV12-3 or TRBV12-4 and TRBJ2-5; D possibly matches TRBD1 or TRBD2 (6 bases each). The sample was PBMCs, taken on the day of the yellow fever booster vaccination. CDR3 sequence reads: CASSRPQGRQETQYF. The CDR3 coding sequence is TGTGCCAGCAGCCGCCCCCAGGGGAGGCAAGAGACCCAGTACTTC.